This T cell receptor beta chain was recovered during a study of T cell responses to AZD1222 COVID-19 vaccine (dated by TCRdb to the early 2020s). The study in broad terms: AZD1222 recipients given second doses at about 4 weeks or at about 12 weeks were pooled, since spike-specific TCR depth and breadth were not found to differ between the two schedules. TCR sequencing was performed for about 250 trial participants, of whom about 200 were given two doses of AZD1222 and some 26 were given two doses of MenACWY control vaccine. Trial participants were enrolled into age subgroups of 18-55, 56-69 and 70-plus years, which contained approximately 150, 28 and 58 TCR-sequenced participants, respectively.

Remarks on this clone: There is no known antigen for this receptor. No much larger clonotype is one base removed from it; base qualities were not supplied.

The CDR3 regions of human TCRbeta chains were subjected to immunosequencing. Per the authors' processing: TCRs in the repertoires were compared against a reference library of SARS-CoV-2-specific TCRs that had been generated with the MIRA antigen-specificity platform. Breadth was defined as the fraction of unique TCRs that were SARS-CoV-2-associated, and depth was defined as the fraction of total T cells that were SARS-CoV-2-associated. Using the MIRA data, each spike-specific TCR was mapped to the spike region that the TCR reacts to and placed in a CD4 or CD8 class. Log10-transformed breadth and depth values were compared by one-way ANOVA with Sidak's multiple comparisons tests. Sourced from immuneACCESS, this table was stored by TCRdb with only in-frame sequences that have V and J called. A share of the clones is absent; for the studies checked, an unresolved V gene accounts for under half, and the remainder has no known explanation. V and J calls and clone size are copied from that table; D and trimming were computed from the DNA. For this sample there are about 130,000 clones; about nine tenths appear just once. Approximately 20% of the sample lies in the top ten.

General findings and caveats noted by the study authors: Vaccine-associated CD4 TCRs spanned the whole spike protein, with dominant responses in regions 160-218 and 743-854. Only six AZD1222 recipients were SARS-CoV-2 seropositive at baseline, limiting conclusions about previously exposed vaccinees. In the small 56-69-year group, the increase in depth fell short of significance, most likely because of low power. Because no day 14 peak-response samples were available, repertoires were characterized only after the peak T cell response. Nearly half of unique spike-specific TCRs reportedly recognized epitopes outside regions mutated in the B.1.351 and B.1.1.7 variants. Spike-specific TCR breadth and depth rose significantly after two AZD1222 doses compared with day 0 and with MenACWY recipients. Participants were mostly white British and included more females than males, and it was suggested by the authors that clonal diversity may have been underestimated.

Reading the germline V gene gives CDR1 SGDLS and CDR2 YYNGEE. The CDR3 sequence holds 16 residues, the cysteine and phenylalanine included. CDR3 DNA only is kept here, 48 bases in frame from base 1. V was cut back by 0 bases and J by 2 bases, leaving a gap of 12 bases between them. The sample's time point label is to be understood as: baseline before first vaccination. Vaccinee samples came from UK trials COV001 and COV002, including a single-blind randomized controlled phase 2/3 trial of AZD1222 (ChAdOx1 nCoV-19) in healthy adults. Trial participant PBMC samples were collected at day 0 and day 28 after the second dose for TCRbeta chain sequencing.

The sequencing used peripheral blood, collected on day 0 of AZD1222 vaccination. This sequence uses TRBV9 and TRBJ1-3; a tentative D call is TRBD1 (5 bases match). This sequence was found in an adult in good health. The bases read TGTGCCAGCAGCGTAGTATTCGAGGGGACTGGAAACACCATATATTTT. This codes for CASSVVFEGTGNTIYF.